Here is one TCR beta chain with its context. Methods used by the authors: Amplification with reference gene primers provided the estimates of nucleated cell counts. Data came from immunoSEQ multiplex PCR; TCRdb stores just in-frame clones and leaves some out. V, J and clone size derive from that table, while D and trimming were established from the DNA sequence. The table lists hundreds of thousands of clones, 70% to 90% of them singletons. This specimen comes from a study of blood T cell repertoires in COVID-19. Study summary: The United States, Italy and Spain were the sources of the acute and convalescent COVID-19 samples. PBMCs, B-cell-depleted T cells, or T cells provided the cDNA or gDNA that made up the material.

Germline V CDR1 and CDR2: SGHRS, YFSETQ. CDR3 size: 14 residues. The V and J ends lost 5 bases and 4 bases respectively, with 13 bases between them. The clonotype originates from a man aged 65-85 years with acute or convalescent COVID-19. The V and J genes are TRBV5-1 and TRBJ2-1; TRBD2 might be the D (7 bases). Sequencing was done on a sample of peripheral blood. In nucleotides, the CDR3 is TGCGCCAGCAGAGGGGGGACTACATACAATGAGCAGTTCTTC. Amino acids: CASRGGTTYNEQFF. The full variable domain, rest sourced from reference TRBV5-1 and TRBJ2-1, is KAGVTQTPRYLIKTRGQQVTLSCSPISGHRSVSWYQQTPGQGLQFLFEYFSETQRNKGNFPGRFSGRQFSNSRSEMNVSTLELGDSALYLCASRGGTTYNEQFFGPGTRLTVL.